The clone carrying this T cell receptor beta chain was counted a few times. Its antigen is unidentified. TCRB transcripts that were expressed got sequenced, as all of the isolated RNA had been reverse transcribed. The average read count of naive, central memory and regulatory T cell samples was 3 million to 4 million. TCRdb keeps only in-frame clones here, not all; method: immunoSEQ multiplex PCR. The table lists around 300,000 clones, approximately 8.1% of them singletons, with more than 0.8% in the top ten. The entry originates in a study of beta chain features in type 1 diabetes. General study findings and limits: Within patients, naive, central memory and Treg TCRB repertoires seemed more similar than within healthy donors. HLA influence on TCRB rearrangement stayed unresolved here.

This CDR3 contains 13 residues. The V gene's germline CDR1 is SGDLS and CDR2 YYNGEE. V was pared by 1 base and J by 5 bases, with 2 bases of the junction left unmatched. This sequence originates from a woman in her late teens or twenties in good health. The chain joins TRBV9 to TRBJ1-1, with 7 bases matching TRBD1. Sequences were obtained from central memory CD4+ T cells from blood. CDR3 loop: CASSVQGGTEAFF. The CDR3 bases are TGTGCCAGCAGCGTACAGGGGGGGACTGAAGCTTTCTTT.